The subject of this entry is one TCR beta chain. Its binding antigen is unknown. No base-level quality is on record; no much larger clone is a single base apart. The data derive from a study of vaccination and CD4 T cells after COVID-19 (dated by TCRdb to 2022 to 2024). Background on the whole study: Convalescent patients had a positive SARS-CoV-2 result on nasal swab PCR, and of these patients, nine had mild disease and one had severe disease. In the convalescent cohort there were six males and four females, among whom were two Hispanic individuals, seven Caucasians, two Asians and one multiracial person. Participants got two doses of the Pfizer-BioNTech BNT162b2 vaccine (n=8) or two doses of the Moderna mRNA-1273 vaccine (n=2). Post-COVID blood samples were collected from convalescent patients a median of roughly 100 days after diagnosis, with a range of about 35 to 180 days. The time from the second vaccine dose to post-vaccine blood sampling had a median of roughly 77 days and ranged from roughly 13 to 241 days. Overlapping spike peptide pools from SARS-CoV-2 and from the common cold coronaviruses HCoV-NL63, HCoV-OC43 and HCoV-229E were used as culture stimuli. In control cultures, a CEFX viral epitope pool was used as positive control, an HIV-1 Nef peptide pool was used as negative control, or no peptide was added. In 10 COVID-19 convalescent patients and a handful of infection-naive healthy vaccine recipients, the spike-specific CD4+ TCR repertoire before mRNA vaccination was compared with the repertoire after mRNA vaccination. Overall study results and their limits: The median count of SARS-CoV-2-reactive clonotypes went up from 20 to 25 after infection to 30 to 40 after vaccination, although the change was not significant. The number of convalescent patients in the study was relatively small, and the study did not examine early timepoints following natural infection. Among the post-vaccine SARS-CoV-2-reactive clones in convalescent patients, a median around 85% showed up only after vaccination, which suggests vaccine-specific priming. Of the vaccine-specific clones found in convalescent patients, nearly all (304 of 307) were mono-reactive for SARS-CoV-2 spike instead of being cross-reactive with common cold coronaviruses.

Reading the germline V gene gives CDR1 SGHTA and CDR2 FQGTGA. The CDR3 spans 13 residues, from the cysteine through the phenylalanine. The only DNA kept is the CDR3, 39 bases in frame from the first base. Trimming takes 3 bases from V and 6 bases from J, and the germline ends sit 10 bases apart. The treatment or condition tag for this specimen amounts to: roughly 10-day PBMC culture with coronavirus spike peptide pools or control peptides (ViraFEST assay). The ViraFEST assay was used in the study, in which antigen-specific T cells were expanded with peptide pools and expanded clonotypes were subsequently identified by TCR sequencing. The positive SARS-CoV-2 PCR tests of the convalescent patients were dated from March to December 2020, before the Alpha, Beta and Delta variants emerged in the United States. Each well held two million PBMCs cultured with around 10 ug/ml peptide pools in IMDM containing around 5% human AB serum and roughly 10 IU/ml IL-2. Half of the culture medium was replaced with fresh IL-2-containing medium on days 3 and 7. After approximately eleven days of culture, CD4+ T cells were isolated by negative selection using the EasySep CD4+ T cell isolation kit. PBMCs were separated from whole blood using Ficoll-Paque Plus gradient centrifugation and then either used fresh or cryopreserved at -140C. In general, triplicate wells were set up for every culture condition.

The library was made by PCR. DNA from cultured CD4+ T cells underwent TCR sequencing with the Oncomine TCR Beta short-read assay at the Johns Hopkins FTIC core. Genomic DNA was extracted from the cultured CD4+ T cells with the QIAamp micro DNA kit. The Oncomine TCR Beta libraries from cultured CD4+ T cells were pooled using unique dual indexes and then sequenced on an Illumina iSeq 100. In the paper's pipeline: Non-productive sequences were removed, and CDR3s that did not start with C, did not end with F or W, or were shorter than 7 amino acids were discarded. The MANAFEST web application was used to identify antigen-specific clonotypes by comparing peptide-stimulated wells against reference wells and other culture wells. To be called positive, a clone needed an FDR below 0.05, an odds ratio above 5, and a productive frequency above 0.1% in at least two of three replicate wells. A clonotype counted as cross-reactive if it showed significant expansion both in the SARS-CoV-2 spike wells and in at least one common cold coronavirus spike condition. Levenshtein distances (stringdist) and unrooted phylogenetic trees (ape) in R version 3.6.1 were used to assess CDR3 homology. Using fastp trimming at Q25 and MiXCR clonotype assembly, TCRdb reanalyzed the public sequencing data and kept in-frame beta chains. One record per CDR3 amino acid sequence lists the most common genes and DNA. TCRdb assigned the V and J calls; the authors' analysis was not used. The sample profile shows 9,500 or so distinct CDR3 sequences; roughly 65% of them were found once. The ten largest clonotypes hold 7.5% to 9.5% of the sample.

The TCR comes from a human donor who had recovered from COVID-19. Here the chain combines TRBV7-3 and TRBJ2-3; TRBD2 is perhaps the D gene, given 6 matching bases. The source material was CD4+ T cells from blood, cultured in vitro, sampled before SARS-CoV-2 vaccination. The CDR3 protein is CASSFGEADTQYF. Here is the DNA: TGTGCCAGCAGCTTTGGGGAGGCGGATACGCAGTATTTT.